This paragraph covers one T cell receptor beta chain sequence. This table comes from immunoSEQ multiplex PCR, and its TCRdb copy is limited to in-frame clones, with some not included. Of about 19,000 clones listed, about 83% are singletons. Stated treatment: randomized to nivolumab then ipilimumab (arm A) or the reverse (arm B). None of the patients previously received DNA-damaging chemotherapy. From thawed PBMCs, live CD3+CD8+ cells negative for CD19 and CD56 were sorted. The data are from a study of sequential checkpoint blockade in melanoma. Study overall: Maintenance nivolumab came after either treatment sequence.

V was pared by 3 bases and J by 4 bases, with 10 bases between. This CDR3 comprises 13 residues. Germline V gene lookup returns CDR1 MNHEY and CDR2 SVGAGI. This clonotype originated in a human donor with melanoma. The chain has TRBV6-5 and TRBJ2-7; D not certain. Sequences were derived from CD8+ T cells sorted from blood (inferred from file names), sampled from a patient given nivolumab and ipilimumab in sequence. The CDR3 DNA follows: TGTGCCAGCAGTTATGTATCGGGTTACGAGCAGTACTTC. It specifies CASSYVSGYEQYF.